These 26 T cell receptor beta chains originate from one sample sequenced in a study of blood T cell repertoires in COVID-19. Clones were read by immunoSEQ multiplex PCR, and TCRdb kept only the in-frame ones, dropping some. This repertoire shows 380,000 or so clones, roughly four fifths found once; its top ten account for roughly 1.1%. Sequencing was performed on peripheral blood. These receptors all come from a human donor with acute or convalescent COVID-19. The donor label of this sample is uncertain.

V usage is TRBV2 and J usage is TRBJ2-5; 12 bases are a match to TRBD1. The CDR3 contains 14 residues. J lost 5 bases, V lost 4 bases, and 2 bases had no gene match. CDR1 SNHLY and CDR2 FYNNEI come from the germline V gene. CDR3 bases: TGTGCCAGCAGTGGGGACAGGGGGCGCGAGACCCAGTACTTC. Translating gives CASSGDRGRETQYF.

The table lists this clone with a count of one. The V and J genes are TRBV7-8 and TRBJ2-7; 8 nucleotides agree with TRBD2. Looked up from germline, CDR1 is SGHVS and CDR2 is FQNEAQ. The CDR3 has 15 amino acids. The trim removed 1 base at V and 3 bases at J, leaving 5 bases unmatched. DNA of the CDR3: TGTGCCAGCAGCTTAGAAGCGGGGGCCGTCTACGAGCAGTACTTC. Protein: CASSLEAGAVYEQYF.

The chain is built from TRBV28 and TRBJ1-1, with D unclear. Trimming cost V 8 bases and J 3 bases, with 7 bases left between them. The CDR3 loop spans 11 amino acids. Per germline, CDR1 MDHEN and CDR2 SYDVKM. CDR3 in amino acids: CASLEDTEAFF. The CDR3 DNA follows: TGTGCCAGCTTGGAGGACACTGAAGCTTTCTTT.

The chain employs TRBV5-5 and TRBJ1-2; a possible D gene is TRBD1 (5 bases). Germline CDR1 reads SGHKS; CDR2 reads YYEKEE (reference sequence). V was pared by 7 bases and J by 6 bases, with 16 bases between. This CDR3 has 13 residues. As DNA, the CDR3 is TGTGCCAGCGGGAGGGACGGAAAAAATGGCTACACCTTC. Protein: CASGRDGKNGYTF.

The chain has TRBV4-1 and TRBJ1-5, with TRBD1 matching 9 bases. The V gene's germline CDR1 is MGHRA and CDR2 YSYEKL. With 3 bases clipped from V and 1 base from J, the junction kept 4 bases outside the gene matches. The CDR3 length is 16 residues. CDR3 bases: TGCGCCAGCAGCCAGCCAGGGACAGGGAGCAATCAGCCCCAGCATTTT. Protein: CASSQPGTGSNQPQHF.

V gene TRBV7-9 combines with J gene TRBJ1-4; 7 positions agree with TRBD1. This CDR3 contains 16 residues. Germline loops: CDR1 SEHNR, CDR2 FQNEAQ (reference sequence). After removal of 4 bases from V and 0 bases from J, the junction contained 5 bases not matched to a gene. DNA of the CDR3: TGTGCCAGCAGCTGGACAGGACCTGCAACTAATGAAAAACTGTTTTTT. It translates to CASSWTGPATNEKLFF.

The chain links TRBV30 to TRBJ1-5, with D possibly TRBD1 on 5 matching bases. V shed 4 bases and J shed 0 bases, with 13 bases lying between them. The CDR3 loop spans 15 amino acids. Germline V lookup: CDR1 GTSNPN, CDR2 SVGIG (reference sequence). The CDR3 sequence is CAWTRDGGSNQPQHF. The CDR3 DNA sequence: TGTGCCTGGACCCGCGACGGGGGTAGCAATCAGCCCCAGCATTTT. The complete variable domain, with remaining parts taken from reference TRBV30 and TRBJ1-5, reads SQTIHQWPATLVQPVGSPLSLECTVEGTSNPNLYWYRQAAGRGLQLLFYSVGIGQISSEVPQNLSASRPQDRQFILSSKKLLLSDSGFYLCAWTRDGGSNQPQHFGDGTRLSIL.

CDR3 loop: CASSQSPGQGGYNEQFF. CDR3 DNA: TGCGCCAGCAGCCAATCACCGGGACAGGGGGGATACAATGAGCAGTTCTTC. The rearrangement links TRBV4-1 to TRBJ2-1; 11 bases are shared with TRBD1. The CDR3 is 17 amino acids. The germline gives CDR1 MGHRA, CDR2 YSYEKL. J gave up 4 bases and V 2 bases, and 7 bases lay outside the gene matches.

This chain joins TRBV28 and TRBJ1-2; possibly TRBD1 for D (6 bases). V was pared by 8 bases and J by 4 bases, with 20 bases between. Germline V gives CDR1 MDHEN, CDR2 SYDVKM. The CDR3 has 15 residues. The CDR3 sequence: CASLRGRGGSYGYTF. The CDR3 nucleotides are TGTGCCAGCCTCCGGGGCAGGGGCGGTAGCTATGGCTACACCTTC.

The CDR3 DNA follows: TGTGCTAGTGGTCCAGGGGGTCCGAACACCGGGGAGCTGTTTTTT. As protein: CASGPGGPNTGELFF. The chain uses TRBV12-5 and TRBJ2-2; 7 bases agree with TRBD1. Germline CDR1 and CDR2: LGHNT and FRNRAP. The CDR3 covers 15 residues. J gave up 0 bases and V 5 bases, and 3 bases lay outside the gene matches.

The V and J genes are TRBV7-9 and TRBJ2-7; TRBD1 might be the D (5 bases). Trimming shortened V by 3 bases and J by 3 bases, and 15 bases separated the two germline ends. Per the germline V gene, CDR1 is SEHNR and CDR2 is FQNEAQ (reference sequence). The CDR3 covers 15 residues. In DNA, the CDR3 is TGTGCCAGCAGCTTGGTTCTGGCAGGGCTCTACGAGCAGTACTTC. Translation: CASSLVLAGLYEQYF.

The chain combines TRBV10-2 with TRBJ1-2, with D possibly TRBD1 on 5 matching bases. The germline V gene has CDR1 WSHSY and CDR2 SAAADI. Trimming took off 0 bases at V and 7 bases at J, with 9 bases between the two ends. The CDR3 covers 13 residues. DNA for the CDR3: TGCGCCAGCAGTGAGTCGGGAAGGGGTGGCTACACCTTC. This translates into CASSESGRGGYTF.

There are a few counts of this clone. This chain links TRBV2 with TRBJ1-5; 7 bases align to TRBD1. This CDR3 region has 15 residues. The V and J ends lost 6 bases and 2 bases, in that order; junction bases with no gene match: 7. Per germline, CDR1 SNHLY and CDR2 FYNNEI. The CDR3 nucleotides read TGTGCCAGCAGAGCCGGGACAGTCCGCAATCAGCCCCAGCATTTT. This translates into CASRAGTVRNQPQHF.

The chain has TRBV7-9 and TRBJ2-2; a weak D match, TRBD1 (5 bases). Germline loops: CDR1 SEHNR, CDR2 FQNEAQ (reference sequence). V was cut by 3 bases and J by 1 base, with 9 bases left in between. This CDR3 region has 15 residues. CDR3: CASSFRGENTGELFF. CDR3 coding DNA: TGTGCCAGCAGCTTTAGGGGTGAGAACACCGGGGAGCTGTTTTTT. The full variable domain, in which reference TRBV7-9 and TRBJ2-2 provide the parts outside the CDR3, is DTGVSQNPRHKITKRGQNVTFRCDPISEHNRLYWYRQTLGQGPEFLTYFQNEAQLEKSRLLSDRFSAERPKGSFSTLEIQRTEQGDSAMYLCASSFRGENTGELFFGEGSRLTVL.

CDR3 residues: CSASFVPSSTDTQYF. For the CDR3, the DNA is TGCAGTGCTAGTTTCGTCCCCTCTAGCACAGATACGCAGTATTTT. This sequence joins TRBV20-1 and TRBJ2-3; D not certain. Germline CDR1 is DFQATT and CDR2 is SNEGSKA (reference sequence). Trimming shortened V by 3 bases and J by 0 bases, and 13 bases separated the two germline ends. The CDR3 sequence is 15 residues long.

This clone was seen a handful of times. This sequence joins TRBV5-1 and TRBJ1-2, with a tentative D call TRBD1 (6 bases). The CDR3 contains 15 residues. Per germline, CDR1 SGHRS and CDR2 YFSETQ. V was cut by 1 base and J by 2 bases, with 12 bases left in between. This chain's CDR3 is CASSLNWGQNYGYTF. In DNA form, the CDR3 reads TGCGCCAGCAGCTTGAACTGGGGGCAAAACTATGGCTACACCTTC.

This rearrangement joins TRBV19 to TRBJ1-2; D is unresolved. V gave up 1 base and J gave up 8 bases, with 8 bases separating them. There are 12 residues in the CDR3. The germline gives CDR1 LNHDA, CDR2 SQIVND (reference sequence). CDR3 amino acids: CASSIASWGYTF. Written as DNA, the CDR3 is TGTGCCAGTAGTATAGCGAGTTGGGGCTACACCTTC. Full variable domain (rest looked up from reference TRBV19 and TRBJ1-2): DGGITQSPKYLFRKEGQNVTLSCEQNLNHDAMYWYRQDPGQGLRLIYYSQIVNDFQKGDIAEGYSVSREKKESFPLTVTSAQKNPTAFYLCASSIASWGYTFGSGTRLTVV.

The rearrangement joins TRBV4-1 to TRBJ1-1; 7 bases agree with TRBD1. CDR1 and CDR2 (germline): MGHRA, YSYEKL. V was pared by 1 base and J by 1 base, with 15 bases of the junction left unmatched. This CDR3 is 19 amino acids long. This CDR3 is CASSQGRGTARQGNTEAFF. The CDR3 DNA reads TGCGCCAGCAGCCAAGGCCGCGGGACAGCCAGGCAGGGGAACACTGAAGCTTTCTTT.

This clone appeared a single time. The chain employs TRBV5-6 and TRBJ1-1; D is unclear. This CDR3 is 13 amino acids long. Trimming pared 4 bases from V and 10 bases from J, leaving 17 bases between. Germline lookup yields CDR1 SGHDT and CDR2 YYEEEE. The CDR3 DNA reads TGTGCCAGCAGCCCTCCTACGGGGTTGCGAGCTTTCTTT. It translates to CASSPPTGLRAFF.

The chain uses TRBV18 and TRBJ1-2; TRBD1 matches at 7 bases. CDR1 and CDR2 (germline): KGHSH, LQKENI. The CDR3 sequence is 15 residues long. V lost 3 bases and J lost 7; bases outside the gene matches: 11. The CDR3 nucleotides read TGTGCCAGCTCACCCCCGAGACAGGGATCCAGTGGCTACACCTTC. Its protein product is CASSPPRQGSSGYTF.

The chain carries TRBV6-5 and TRBJ1-1; TRBD1 might be the D (5 bases). CDR1 is MNHEY and CDR2 is SVGAGI in the germline V gene. The length of the CDR3 is 14 residues. The V end lost 7 bases, the J end lost 8 bases, and 20 bases lay between the germline ends. The CDR3 reads CASIRTGSGPEAFF. The DNA for the CDR3 is TGTGCCAGCATCCGGACCGGCTCAGGGCCAGAAGCTTTCTTT.

This chain links TRBV19 with TRBJ2-5, with D maybe TRBD2 (7 bases). V was clipped by 1 base and J by 6 bases, with 15 bases between them. Germline lookup yields CDR1 LNHDA and CDR2 SQIVND (reference sequence). There are 15 residues in the CDR3. The CDR3 loop reads CASSIVGAGLKTQYF. CDR3 nucleotide sequence: TGTGCCAGTAGTATAGTGGGGGCGGGACTAAAGACCCAGTACTTC. The whole variable domain, filled in from reference TRBV19 and TRBJ2-5, reads DGGITQSPKYLFRKEGQNVTLSCEQNLNHDAMYWYRQDPGQGLRLIYYSQIVNDFQKGDIAEGYSVSREKKESFPLTVTSAQKNPTAFYLCASSIVGAGLKTQYFGPGTRLLVL.

Here the CDR3 reads CASSLLDRNTGELFF. For the CDR3, the DNA is TGTGCCAGCAGCTTGCTGGACAGGAACACCGGGGAGCTGTTTTTT. The chain employs TRBV5-4 and TRBJ2-2, with a weak D call TRBD1 (6 bases). The length of the CDR3 is 15 residues. The germline V gene encodes CDR1 SGHNT and CDR2 YYREEE (reference sequence). Trimming stripped 1 base from V and 1 base from J, with 8 bases between.

V usage is TRBV6-6 and J usage is TRBJ2-3; 10 nucleotides line up with TRBD2. The V segment lost 5 bases and the J segment 4 bases; nucleotides outside the gene matches: 15. Germline V CDR1 and CDR2: MNHNY, SVGAGI (reference sequence). The CDR3 has 18 residues. CDR3 nucleotides: TGTGCCAGCAGTCCATACAGGGGGGCTAGCGGGAGAGCAGATACGCAGTATTTT. It is translated as CASSPYRGASGRADTQYF.

V is TRBV18 and J is TRBJ1-1; the D is unclear. The V end lost 0 bases, the J end lost 1 base, and 9 bases lay between the germline ends. CDR1 and CDR2 (germline): KGHSH, LQKENI. The CDR3 contains 15 residues. The CDR3 sequence is CASSPPLRGNTEAFF. In nucleotides, the CDR3 is TGTGCCAGCTCACCACCTTTGCGGGGGAACACTGAAGCTTTCTTT.

V gene TRBV5-4 combines with J gene TRBJ2-1; TRBD2 matches 7 bases. Germline V CDR1 and CDR2: SGHNT, YYREEE (reference sequence). This CDR3 comprises 15 residues. Germline trimming cut 0 bases from V and 1 base from J; bases unmatched to any gene: 1. Here the CDR3 DNA reads TGTGCCAGCAGCTTGGAGCGGGAATCCTACAATGAGCAGTTCTTC. This encodes CASSLERESYNEQFF.